This T cell receptor beta chain was obtained from a study of spatial heterogeneity in lung cancer. Across the whole study: Consistently, beta-chain sequences turned up in larger numbers than alpha-chain sequences did. The study observed each unique TCR and UMI combination more than ten times on average in raw reads.

TCRdb recomputed calls from the 5' RACE reads with MiXCR, one row per CDR3 protein. The table records tens of thousands of distinct CDR3 sequences, roughly 5.2% of them present only once. The germline CDR1 and CDR2 sequences are DFQATT and SNEGSKA (reference sequence). The V gene lost 5 bases and the J gene lost 4 bases, with 15 bases spanning the gap. This CDR3 region has 14 residues. Time point reported: sample taken at primary tumor resection. From tumor, nontumor lung or frozen PBMC, whole RNA was taken unsorted for sequencing. This clonotype was found many times. The chain carries TRBV20-1 and TRBJ1-5, with a possible D match to TRBD1 (6 bases). The specimen comprised PBMCs, sampled at surgery. The clonotype originates from a male donor with early-stage non-small cell lung cancer. This CDR3 is CSALDQGRNQPQHF. The CDR3 DNA reads as TGCAGTGCTCTGGACCAGGGGCGTAATCAGCCCCAGCATTTT.